The 20 T cell receptor beta chains in this list originate from one sample, sequenced in a study of blood T cells in healthy people across ages (dated by TCRdb to the mid-2010s). Libraries came from 5' RACE. These reads were obtained on an Illumina HiSeq 2500. The second PCR ran for about 7 to 11 cycles and used a J-beta primer mix along with a sample-barcoded 5' primer. TCRdb's own reprocessing of the public reads used fastp at Q25 and MiXCR and kept productive beta chains. Rows are combined by CDR3 protein, so each entry shows the most common genes and DNA. For this sample there are some 670,000 distinct CDR3 sequences; around 52% appear just once. The ten biggest clones cover about 13% of the sample. What was sequenced was blood. The origin of the receptors is a woman of 80 years or more in good health.

This clonotype has just a few counts. This chain connects TRBV7-9 to TRBJ1-1; D perhaps matches TRBD1 (5 bases). V gave up 1 base and J gave up 1 base, with 10 bases separating them. CDR1 is SEHNR, CDR2 FQNEAQ, per germline (reference sequence). This CDR3 region has 15 residues. The CDR3 spells CASSLGGVANTEAFF. The CDR3 DNA follows: TGTGCCAGCAGCTTAGGGGGGGTAGCGAACACTGAAGCTTTCTTT.

With regard to this clonotype: A much larger clone sits a single nucleotide away, making a read error possible. This likely comes from a read error, as the CDR3 has no conserved phenylalanine or tryptophan at its end. The rearrangement uses TRBV18 and TRBJ2-4; D may match TRBD1 or TRBD2 (5 bases each). The DNA end favors TRBJ2-5, so the J call may be wrong. Per the germline V gene, CDR1 is KGHSH and CDR2 is LQKENI. CDR3 length equals 16 residues. The CDR3 bases are TGTGCCAGCTCACTCATGGACACCGGTCGGGGAGAGACCCAGTACTCC. Translated, it gives CASSLMDTGRGETQYS.

In this sample, this clonotype turned up once. The junction departs from germline at one end; a sequencing error may be responsible. This chain uses TRBV9 with TRBJ2-7, with a weak D call TRBD1 (5 bases). The CDR3 sequence is 14 residues long. Germline CDR1 SGDLS, CDR2 YYNGEE. Here the CDR3 reads CVSSVEQGVYEQYF. CDR3 nucleotides: TGTGTCAGCAGCGTAGAGCAGGGTGTCTACGAGCAGTACTTC. The full variable domain, rest sourced from reference TRBV9 and TRBJ2-7, is DSGVTQTPKHLITATGQRVTLRCSPRSGDLSVYWYQQSLDQGLQFLIQYYNGEERAKGNILERFSAQQFPDLHSELNLSSLELGDSALYFCVSSVEQGVYEQYFGPGTRLTVT.

The V gene is TRBV20-1, the J gene TRBJ2-1; the D is unclear. The V end was cut by 7 bases, the J end by 7 bases, with 11 bases between. The CDR3 runs to 11 residues. The germline V gene encodes CDR1 DFQATT and CDR2 SNEGSKA (reference sequence). CDR3 loop: CSGIGRNEQFF. The CDR3 DNA sequence: TGCAGTGGTATCGGAAGGAATGAGCAGTTCTTC.

V is TRBV6-5 and J is TRBJ1-6, with a weak D call TRBD1 (5 bases). The germline V gene encodes CDR1 MNHEY and CDR2 SVGAGI. The CDR3 consists of 14 residues. The V and J ends lost 10 bases and 4 bases respectively, with 14 bases between them. In DNA, the CDR3 is TGTGCCACCATGGGACCGCCATATAATTCACCCCTCCACTTT. Its protein product is CATMGPPYNSPLHF.

V usage is TRBV29-1 and J usage is TRBJ2-3; 8 nucleotides line up with TRBD2. The CDR3 totals 15 residues. Germline trimming cut 1 base from V and 4 bases from J; bases unmatched to any gene: 7. CDR1 is SQVTM, CDR2 ANQGSEA, per germline. CDR3 DNA: TGCAGCGTTGAAGCCTTCGGGACTAGTGCAGATACGCAGTATTTT. Amino acid sequence: CSVEAFGTSADTQYF.

This clonotype came up many times. This chain connects TRBV29-1 to TRBJ2-7, with D perhaps matching TRBD2 (5 bases). V was trimmed by 4 bases and J by 2 bases, leaving 9 bases between them. This CDR3 is built from 12 residues. CDR1 and CDR2 (germline): SQVTM, ANQGSEA. The CDR3 sequence is CSVAQAAYEQYF. The CDR3 DNA is TGCAGCGTTGCTCAAGCGGCCTACGAGCAGTACTTC.

This clonotype was counted many times. The rearrangement links TRBV4-1 to TRBJ2-3; D possibly uses TRBD1 or TRBD2 (5 bases each). The CDR3 extends over 17 amino acids. The ends were cut back, 4 bases at V and 6 bases at J, with 23 bases in the middle. Germline CDR1 and CDR2: MGHRA and YSYEKL. The CDR3: CASSPGGPGTSRDTQYF. The DNA of the CDR3 is TGCGCCAGCAGCCCGGGCGGTCCGGGGACCTCAAGGGATACGCAGTATTTT.

V is TRBV29-1 and J is TRBJ2-5, with D possibly being TRBD1 (7 bases). CDR3 length equals 15 residues. CDR1 and CDR2 (germline): SQVTM, ANQGSEA. V lost 4 bases and J 0 bases, leaving 15 bases between the germline ends. The CDR3: CSVAGGLTYQETQYF. The CDR3 DNA reads as TGCAGCGTTGCAGGGGGACTCACGTACCAAGAGACCCAGTACTTC.

The J gene is TRBJ2-3, the V gene TRBV12-3 or TRBV12-4; D is unresolved. The CDR3 runs to 12 residues. Trimming cost V 7 bases and J 2 bases, with 7 bases left between them. The CDR3 DNA reads TGTGCCAGCACCGTCCACACAGATACGCAGTATTTT. It encodes CASTVHTDTQYF.

The genes are TRBV7-3 and TRBJ2-1, with D possibly being TRBD2 (6 bases). V dropped 8 bases and J dropped 4 bases, with 15 bases sitting between them. Germline V gene data show CDR1 as SGHTA and CDR2 as FQGTGA. The CDR3 is 14 amino acids. CDR3 protein: CASSPGGWYNEQFF. The CDR3 DNA reads as TGTGCCAGCTCTCCTGGGGGGTGGTACAATGAGCAGTTCTTC. Looking up the rest from reference TRBV7-3 and TRBJ2-1 gives the full variable domain: GAGVSQTPSNKVTEKGKYVELRCDPISGHTALYWYRQSLGQGPEFLIYFQGTGAADDSGLPNDRFFAVRPEGSVSTLKIQRTERGDSAVYLCASSPGGWYNEQFFGPGTRLTVL.

This clonotype was seen a handful of times. The V call is TRBV29-1, the J call TRBJ1-2; D gene uncertain. V was trimmed by 6 bases and J by 8 bases, leaving 16 bases between them. The length of the CDR3 is 12 residues. In germline, CDR1 is SQVTM, CDR2 ANQGSEA. CDR3 sequence: CSVRVAGIGYTF. CDR3 in DNA: TGCAGCGTACGCGTGGCAGGAATAGGCTACACCTTC.

The chain uses TRBV7-9 and TRBJ2-5; D tentatively reads TRBD1 or TRBD2 (5 bases each). The assigned J gene may be wrong: the sequence end matches TRBJ2-7 better. This CDR3 spans 15 amino acids. Germline lookup yields CDR1 SEHNR and CDR2 FQNEAQ (reference sequence). CDR3 nucleotide sequence: TGTGCCAGCAGCCTGCCCGGGGCTTTGGGAAACGAGCAGTACTTC. This encodes CASSLPGALGNEQYF.

V gene TRBV12-3 or TRBV12-4 combines with J gene TRBJ1-2; TRBD1 might be the D (5 bases). Trimming left V 2 bases short and J 0 bases short, with 10 bases between. CDR3 size: 15 residues. The CDR3 DNA follows: TGTGCCAGCAGTTTATCAGGGAAAGCTAACTATGGCTACACCTTC. Amino acids: CASSLSGKANYGYTF.

As regards this clonotype: A read error may explain this, as a much larger clone is one base away. The rearrangement joins TRBV12-3 or TRBV12-4 to TRBJ2-1, with 10 positions matching TRBD2. The CDR3 runs 14 residues. The ends lost 10 bases at V and 15 bases at J; junction bases unmatched: 18. The CDR3 here is CAIGLAEASRYPFF. For the CDR3, the DNA is TGTGCCATCGGACTAGCGGAAGCATCGCGGTATCCGTTCTTC.

This clonotype has a count of ten or more. The chain has TRBV7-8 and TRBJ2-1; 16 bases agree with TRBD2. Unmatched junction bases numbered 8, after V lost 5 bases and J lost 4 bases. The CDR3 has 18 amino acids. CDR1 SGHVS and CDR2 FQNEAQ come from the germline V gene. CDR3: CASSPGLAGGVSYNEQFF. Here the CDR3 DNA reads TGTGCCAGCAGCCCGGGACTAGCGGGGGGGGTTTCGTACAATGAGCAGTTCTTC. The full variable domain, completed using reference TRBV7-8 and TRBJ2-1, is GAGVSQSPRYKVAKRGQDVALRCDPISGHVSLFWYQQALGQGPEFLTYFQNEAQLDKSGLPSDRFFAERPEGSVSTLKIQRTQQEDSAVYLCASSPGLAGGVSYNEQFFGPGTRLTVL.

Worth noting for this clonotype: Possible read error: a much larger clone is one base away. Likely a read error: the CDR3 ends without its conserved phenylalanine or tryptophan. The V call is TRBV5-1, the J call TRBJ2-1; 10 nucleotides line up with TRBD2. The CDR3 consists of 16 residues. Germline V lookup: CDR1 SGHRS, CDR2 YFSETQ. The ends lost 6 bases at V and 5 bases at J; junction bases unmatched: 11. The CDR3 nucleotides read TGCGCCAGCAATAGGATCCCGCTAGCGGGAGACAATGAGCAGTTCCTC. Translated, it gives CASNRIPLAGDNEQFL.

The chain joins TRBV28 to TRBJ2-6; 7 bases are a match to TRBD1. Per germline, CDR1 MDHEN and CDR2 SYDVKM. The CDR3 has 17 amino acids. V dropped 8 bases and J dropped 0; count of bases not matched to a gene: 10. CDR3: CASWPGQSFSGANVLTF. The CDR3 nucleotides are TGTGCCAGCTGGCCGGGACAGTCTTTCTCTGGGGCCAACGTCCTGACTTTC.

Worth noting for this clonotype: A much bigger clone sits one base away, suggesting this may be a read error. The rearrangement joins TRBV7-3 to TRBJ2-3, with D perhaps matching TRBD1 or TRBD2 (5 bases each). CDR1 and CDR2 from the germline V gene are SGHTA and FQGTGA. The CDR3 covers 14 residues. Trimming took off 5 bases at V and 2 bases at J, with 11 bases between the two ends. The CDR3 here is CASSVGTYTDTQYF. The CDR3 DNA reads TGTGCCAGCAGCGTAGGGACCTACACAGATACGCAGTATTTT.

In its sample, this clonotype was seen many times. This sequence joins TRBV29-1 and TRBJ2-3, with TRBD2 identical over 11 bases. CDR1 is SQVTM, CDR2 ANQGSEA, per germline. The CDR3 sequence is 16 residues long. V gave up 4 bases and J gave up 3 bases; unmatched junction bases: 9. DNA of the CDR3: TGCAGCGTTGGGGCTAGCGGGGGGTTTTTTACAGATACGCAGTATTTT. It specifies CSVGASGGFFTDTQYF.